These T cell receptor beta chains were read from a single sample in a study of blood T cell repertoires in COVID-19. Generated by immunoSEQ multiplex PCR, the TCRdb table keeps only in-frame clones and is missing some. The data contain about 180,000 clones, around nine tenths of them singletons. The sequencing sample was made of peripheral blood. These TCRs come from a man in his 60s with COVID-19, enrolled during active disease. Both conserved end residues are part of each CDR3.

J,length,V,CDR3
TRBJ1-6,13,TRBV12-3/TRBV12-4,CASRGQPNSPLHF
TRBJ1-3,15,TRBV19,CATSIERSPGNTIYF
TRBJ2-7,15,TRBV5-1,CASSLGPESDYEQYF
TRBJ2-4,15,TRBV7-8,CASSLSEKTKNIQYF
TRBJ1-2,14,TRBV6-6,CASRSHRENYGYTF
TRBJ2-7,14,TRBV15,CATSRNTGPYEQYF
TRBJ2-7,16,TRBV7-2,CASSSRQGRIDYEQYF
TRBJ2-2,15,TRBV13,CASSLELTDTGELFF
TRBJ2-1,13,TRBV6-2/TRBV6-3,CASSSGAYNEQFF
TRBJ2-7,17,TRBV30,CAWSVPIEAGGIGEQYF
TRBJ1-6,15,TRBV7-8,CASQIGRAGNSPLHF
TRBJ2-1,13,TRBV24-1,CATSAANGNEQFF
TRBJ2-1,15,TRBV6-2/TRBV6-3,CASSYEASGYNEQFF
TRBJ1-2,17,TRBV24-1,CATSDGTDRAAIYGYTF